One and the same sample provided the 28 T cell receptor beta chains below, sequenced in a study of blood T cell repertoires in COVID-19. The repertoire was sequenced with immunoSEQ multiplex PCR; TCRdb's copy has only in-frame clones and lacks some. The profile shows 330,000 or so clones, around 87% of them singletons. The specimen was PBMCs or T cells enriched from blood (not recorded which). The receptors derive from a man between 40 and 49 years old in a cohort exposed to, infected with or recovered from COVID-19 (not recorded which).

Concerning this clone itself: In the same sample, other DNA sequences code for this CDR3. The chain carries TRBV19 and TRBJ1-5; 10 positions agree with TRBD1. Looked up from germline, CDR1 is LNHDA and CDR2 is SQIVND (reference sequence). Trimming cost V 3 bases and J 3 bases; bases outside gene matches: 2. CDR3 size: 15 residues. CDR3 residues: CASSMGQGFNQPQHF. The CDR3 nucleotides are TGTGCCAGTAGTATGGGACAGGGGTTCAATCAGCCCCAGCATTTT.

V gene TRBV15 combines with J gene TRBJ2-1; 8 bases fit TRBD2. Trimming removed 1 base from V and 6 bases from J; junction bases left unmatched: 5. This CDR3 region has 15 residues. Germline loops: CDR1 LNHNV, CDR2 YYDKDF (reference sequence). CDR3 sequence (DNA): TGTGCCACCAGCAGAGGAAGCGGGAGCCGCAATGAGCAGTTCTTC. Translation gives CATSRGSGSRNEQFF.

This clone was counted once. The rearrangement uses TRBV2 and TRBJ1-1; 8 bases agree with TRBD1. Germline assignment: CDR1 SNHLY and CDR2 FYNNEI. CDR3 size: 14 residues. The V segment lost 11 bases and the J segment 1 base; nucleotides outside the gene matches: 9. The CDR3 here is CAGTGGVRNTEAFF. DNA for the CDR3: TGTGCCGGTACAGGGGGAGTTAGGAACACTGAAGCTTTCTTT.

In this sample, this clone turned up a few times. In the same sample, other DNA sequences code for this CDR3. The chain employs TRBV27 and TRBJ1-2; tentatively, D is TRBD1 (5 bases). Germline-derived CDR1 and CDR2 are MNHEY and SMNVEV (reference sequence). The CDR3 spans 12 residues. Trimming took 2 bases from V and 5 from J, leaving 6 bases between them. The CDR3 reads CASSLQGYGYTF. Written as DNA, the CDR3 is TGTGCCAGCAGTTTACAGGGTTATGGCTACACCTTC.

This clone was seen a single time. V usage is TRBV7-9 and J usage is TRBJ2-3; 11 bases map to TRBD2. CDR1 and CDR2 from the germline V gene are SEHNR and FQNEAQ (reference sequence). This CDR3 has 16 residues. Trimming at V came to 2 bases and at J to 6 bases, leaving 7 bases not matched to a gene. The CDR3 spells CASSLQLAGAVDTQYF. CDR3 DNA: TGTGCCAGCAGCTTACAACTAGCGGGAGCAGTGGATACGCAGTATTTT.

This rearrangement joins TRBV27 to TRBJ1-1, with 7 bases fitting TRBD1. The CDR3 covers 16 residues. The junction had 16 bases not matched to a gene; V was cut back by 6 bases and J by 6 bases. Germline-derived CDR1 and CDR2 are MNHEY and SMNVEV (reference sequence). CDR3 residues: CASSRTGAFRVAEAFF. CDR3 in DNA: TGTGCCAGCAGCCGTACAGGGGCGTTTCGAGTCGCTGAAGCTTTCTTT.

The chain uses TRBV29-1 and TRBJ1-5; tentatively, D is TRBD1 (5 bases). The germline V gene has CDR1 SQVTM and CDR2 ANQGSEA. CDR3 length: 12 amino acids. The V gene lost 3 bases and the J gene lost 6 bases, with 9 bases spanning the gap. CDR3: CSVDIQGQPQHF. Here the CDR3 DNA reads TGCAGCGTTGACATCCAGGGTCAGCCCCAGCATTTT.

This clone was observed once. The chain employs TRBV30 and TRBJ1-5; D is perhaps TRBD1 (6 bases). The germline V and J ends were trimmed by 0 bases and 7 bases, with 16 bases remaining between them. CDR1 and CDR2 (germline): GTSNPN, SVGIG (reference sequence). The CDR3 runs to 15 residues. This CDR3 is CAWSVFGGPLQPQHF. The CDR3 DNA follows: TGTGCCTGGAGTGTATTCGGGGGGCCCCTGCAGCCCCAGCATTTT.

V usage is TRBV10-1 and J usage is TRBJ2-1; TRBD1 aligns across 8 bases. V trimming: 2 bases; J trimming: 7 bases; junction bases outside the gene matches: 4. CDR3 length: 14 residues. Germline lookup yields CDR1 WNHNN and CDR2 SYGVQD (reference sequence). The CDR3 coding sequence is TGCGCCAGCAGTGAGGGACAGGGTAGGAATGAGCAGTTCTTC. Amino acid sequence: CASSEGQGRNEQFF.

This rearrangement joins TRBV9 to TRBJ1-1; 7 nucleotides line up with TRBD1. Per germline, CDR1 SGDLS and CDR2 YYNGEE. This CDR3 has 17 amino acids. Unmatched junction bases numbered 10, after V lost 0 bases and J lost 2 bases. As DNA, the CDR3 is TGTGCCAGCAGCGTAGGGCCGGGACAGAGTTTTAACACTGAAGCTTTCTTT. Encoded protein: CASSVGPGQSFNTEAFF.

The CDR3, as DNA: TGCGCCAGCATGGGGAGTCAGAACACCGGGGAGCTGTTTTTT. Translating gives CASMGSQNTGELFF. The V gene is TRBV5-1, the J gene TRBJ2-2, with a possible D match to TRBD2 (5 bases). CDR3 length: 14 amino acids. Trimming took 6 bases from V and 1 from J, leaving 10 bases between them. CDR1 is SGHRS and CDR2 is YFSETQ in the germline V gene.

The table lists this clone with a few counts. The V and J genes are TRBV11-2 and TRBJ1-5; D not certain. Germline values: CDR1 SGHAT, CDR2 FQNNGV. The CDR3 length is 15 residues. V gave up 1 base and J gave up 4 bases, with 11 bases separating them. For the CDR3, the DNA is TGTGCCAGCAGCTTAGGGAACAGACCGAATCAGCCCCAGCATTTT. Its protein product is CASSLGNRPNQPQHF.

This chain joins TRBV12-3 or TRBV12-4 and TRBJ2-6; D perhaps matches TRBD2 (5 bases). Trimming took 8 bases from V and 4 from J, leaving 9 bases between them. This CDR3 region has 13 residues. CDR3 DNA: TGTGCCAGCCGGGGATCCGGGGCCAACGTCCTGACTTTC. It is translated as CASRGSGANVLTF.

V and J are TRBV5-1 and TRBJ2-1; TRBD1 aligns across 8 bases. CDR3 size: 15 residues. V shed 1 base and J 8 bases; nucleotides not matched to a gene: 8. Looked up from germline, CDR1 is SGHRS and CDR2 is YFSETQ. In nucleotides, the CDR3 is TGCGCCAGCAGCTTGTCGCGAGGACAGGGCTATGAGCAGTTCTTC. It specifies CASSLSRGQGYEQFF.

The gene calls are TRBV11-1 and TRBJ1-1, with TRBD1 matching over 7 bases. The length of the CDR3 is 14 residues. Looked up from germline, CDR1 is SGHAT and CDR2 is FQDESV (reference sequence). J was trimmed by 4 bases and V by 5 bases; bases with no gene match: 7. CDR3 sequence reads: CASSPLGGITEAFF. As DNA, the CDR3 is TGTGCCAGCAGCCCACTAGGGGGCATCACTGAAGCTTTCTTT.

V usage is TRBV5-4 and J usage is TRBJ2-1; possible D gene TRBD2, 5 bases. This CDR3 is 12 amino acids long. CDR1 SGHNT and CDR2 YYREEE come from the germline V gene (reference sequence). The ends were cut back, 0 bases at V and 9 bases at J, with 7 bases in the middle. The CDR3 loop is CASSLDGIEQFF. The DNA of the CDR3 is TGTGCCAGCAGCTTGGACGGGATTGAGCAGTTCTTC.

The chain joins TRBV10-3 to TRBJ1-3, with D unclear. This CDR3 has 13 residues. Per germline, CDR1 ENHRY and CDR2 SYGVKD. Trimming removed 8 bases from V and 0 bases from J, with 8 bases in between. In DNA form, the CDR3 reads TGTGCCATCGGTGCACTCTCTGGAAACACCATATATTTT. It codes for CAIGALSGNTIYF.

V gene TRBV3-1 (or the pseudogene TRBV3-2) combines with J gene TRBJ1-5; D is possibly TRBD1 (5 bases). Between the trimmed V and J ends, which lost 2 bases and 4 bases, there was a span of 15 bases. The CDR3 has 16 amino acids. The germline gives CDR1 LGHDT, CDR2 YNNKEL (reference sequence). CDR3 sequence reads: CASSQTRGQGNQPQHF. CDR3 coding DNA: TGTGCCAGCAGCCAAACCCGTGGCCAGGGTAATCAGCCCCAGCATTTT.

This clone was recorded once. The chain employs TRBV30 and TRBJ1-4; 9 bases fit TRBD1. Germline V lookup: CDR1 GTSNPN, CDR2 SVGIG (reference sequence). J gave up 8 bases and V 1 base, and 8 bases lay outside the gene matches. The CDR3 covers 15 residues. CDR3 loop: CAWSAQTGGFEKLFF. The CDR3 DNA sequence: TGTGCCTGGAGTGCCCAGACAGGGGGATTCGAAAAACTGTTTTTT.

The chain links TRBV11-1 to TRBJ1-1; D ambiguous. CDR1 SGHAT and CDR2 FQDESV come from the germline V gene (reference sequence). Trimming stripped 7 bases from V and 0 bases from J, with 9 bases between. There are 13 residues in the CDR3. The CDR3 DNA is TGTGCCAGCACCCAGACACTGAACACTGAAGCTTTCTTT. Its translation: CASTQTLNTEAFF. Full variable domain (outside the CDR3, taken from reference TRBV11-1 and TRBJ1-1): EAEVAQSPRYKITEKSQAVAFWCDPISGHATLYWYRQILGQGPELLVQFQDESVVDDSQLPKDRFSAERLKGVDSTLKIQPAELGDSAMYLCASTQTLNTEAFFGQGTRLTVV.

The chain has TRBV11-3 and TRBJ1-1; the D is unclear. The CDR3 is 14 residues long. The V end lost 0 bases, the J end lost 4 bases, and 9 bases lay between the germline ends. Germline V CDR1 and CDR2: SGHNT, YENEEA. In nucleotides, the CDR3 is TGTGCCAGCAGCTTAGAGGGAGAGAGCACTGAAGCTTTCTTT. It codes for CASSLEGESTEAFF.

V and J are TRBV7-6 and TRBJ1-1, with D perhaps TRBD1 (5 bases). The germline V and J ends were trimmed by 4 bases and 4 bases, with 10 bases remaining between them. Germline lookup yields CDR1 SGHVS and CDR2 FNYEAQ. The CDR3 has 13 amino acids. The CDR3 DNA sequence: TGTGCCAGCAGCTACGGAAGGGGCACTGAAGCTTTCTTT. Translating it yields CASSYGRGTEAFF.

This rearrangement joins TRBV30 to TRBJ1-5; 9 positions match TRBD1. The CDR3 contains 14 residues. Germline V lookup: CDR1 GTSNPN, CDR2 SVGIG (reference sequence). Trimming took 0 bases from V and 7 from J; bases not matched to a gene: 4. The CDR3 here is CAWSVLGTGQPQHF. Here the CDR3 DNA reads TGTGCCTGGAGTGTACTGGGGACAGGGCAGCCCCAGCATTTT. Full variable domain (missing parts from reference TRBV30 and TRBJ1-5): SQTIHQWPATLVQPVGSPLSLECTVEGTSNPNLYWYRQAAGRGLQLLFYSVGIGQISSEVPQNLSASRPQDRQFILSSKKLLLSDSGFYLCAWSVLGTGQPQHFGDGTRLSIL.

The CDR3 nucleotides read TGTGCCAGCAGCGCCGAGGGTTTGAACACTGAAGCTTTCTTT. Translating it yields CASSAEGLNTEAFF. The genes are TRBV7-9 and TRBJ1-1; D is uncertain. The CDR3 spans 14 residues. Germline assignment: CDR1 SEHNR and CDR2 FQNEAQ (reference sequence). The V gene lost 5 bases and the J gene lost 0 bases, with 10 bases spanning the gap.

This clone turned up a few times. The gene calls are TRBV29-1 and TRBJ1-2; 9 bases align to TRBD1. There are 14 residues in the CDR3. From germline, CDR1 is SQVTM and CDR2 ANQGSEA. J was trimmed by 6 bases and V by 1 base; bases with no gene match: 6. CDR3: CSVEVFGTGNGYTF. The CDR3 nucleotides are TGCAGCGTTGAAGTGTTCGGGACAGGGAATGGCTACACCTTC.

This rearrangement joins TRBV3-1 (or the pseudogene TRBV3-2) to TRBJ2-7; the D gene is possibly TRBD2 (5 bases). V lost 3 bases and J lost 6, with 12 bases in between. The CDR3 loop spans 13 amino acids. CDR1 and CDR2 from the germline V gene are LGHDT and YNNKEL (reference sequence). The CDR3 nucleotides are TGTGCCAGCAGCCAGCAGAGAGGGTCCGAGCAGTACTTC. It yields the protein CASSQQRGSEQYF.

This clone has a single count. DNA for the CDR3: TGTGCCAGCAGCAGGGGGACAGGGGGCATGTTGAGATCCACAGATACGCAGTATTTT. It translates to CASSRGTGGMLRSTDTQYF. This rearrangement joins TRBV7-9 to TRBJ2-3; 12 bases align to TRBD1. Germline CDR1 and CDR2: SEHNR and FQNEAQ (reference sequence). Trimming removed 5 bases from V and 2 bases from J; junction bases left unmatched: 14. The CDR3 is made up of 19 amino acids.

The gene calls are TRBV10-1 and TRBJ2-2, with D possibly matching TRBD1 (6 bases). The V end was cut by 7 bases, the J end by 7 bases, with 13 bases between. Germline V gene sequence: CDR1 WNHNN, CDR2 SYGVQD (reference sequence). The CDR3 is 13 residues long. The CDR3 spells CASTSYRDGELFF. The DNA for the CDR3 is TGCGCCAGCACCTCCTACAGGGACGGGGAGCTGTTTTTT.